This T cell receptor (beta chain) was retrieved from a study of glioma-infiltrating T cells. Concerning this clonotype: One end of the junction does not line up with germline, which may come from a read error.

The CDR3 totals 16 residues. Per germline, CDR1 SGHTA and CDR2 FQGTGA. Using RNA template, CDR3s of TCR alpha and beta were amplified with iRepertoire arm-PCR. In TCRdb, the multiplex PCR reads were re-called with MiXCR into one record per CDR3 protein. The sample lists 150,000 to 200,000 distinct CDR3 sequences, about 31% occurring once. The sequencing input was glioma tissue, nonneoplastic brain tissue, or PBMCs (not recorded which). The rearrangement joins TRBV7-3 to TRBJ2-1, with TRBD2 matching over 12 bases. This sequence originates from a human donor with low-grade glioma or glioblastoma, undergoing nonglioma brain surgery, or in good health (not recorded which). The CDR3 DNA sequence: TGTGCCAGCAGCAGAGTGACTAGCGGGAGACCTCATGAGCAGCTCTTC. It encodes CASSRVTSGRPHEQLF.